This TCR beta chain was retrieved from a study of tumor and adjacent non-tumor tissue in lung cancer. Looking at the study overall: Samples averaged roughly 4 million productive TCRbeta reads each. Study findings and constraints: Significantly higher TCR diversity was found in tumor than normal lung. Tumor repertoires had a smaller top 100 clone share than normal lung.

Germline CDR1 PRHDT, CDR2 FYEKMQ (reference sequence). The CDR3 length is 14 residues. Trimming shortened V by 3 bases and J by 7 bases, and 12 bases separated the two germline ends. A modified ARM-PCR protocol with three rounds of nested PCR amplified TCRbeta. A single record per CDR3 protein comes from TCRdb applying MiXCR to the multiplex PCR reads. The repertoire includes some 120,000 distinct CDR3 sequences, roughly 64% of them detected once, and 9.5% to 15% sits in the top ten. There are many counts of this clonotype. Its target is unknown. This sample's RNA came from whole unsorted tissue. This sequence joins TRBV13 and TRBJ1-4, with D perhaps matching TRBD1 (5 bases). Material: lung tumor tissue. This clonotype originated in a man between 25 and 39 years old with non-small cell lung cancer. The CDR3 region is CASSLGRDREKLFF. The CDR3, as DNA: TGTGCCAGCAGCTTGGGCAGGGACCGTGAAAAACTGTTTTTT.